The clone carrying this T cell receptor (beta chain) was detected a few times. Its antigen is unknown. The entry originates in a study of T-cell memory formation after mild COVID-19. Study information: The two donors had largely donor-specific TCR clusters.

The CDR3 totals 11 residues. Trimming left V 5 bases short and J 12 bases short, with 14 bases between. Per germline, CDR1 DFQATT and CDR2 SNEGSKA (reference sequence). TCRdb analysed the 5' RACE reads with MiXCR anew, one entry per CDR3 protein. The sample lists under 450,000 distinct CDR3 sequences, around 14% occurring once. Whole-study results and caveats: Whether second-wave clones peaking at day 37 were SARS-CoV-2 specific went unconfirmed. A balance of CD4 and CD8 characterized clones contracting day 15 to 85, whereas later expanders leaned CD4+. The finding that pre-infection memory included some responding clones suggested that cross-reactive memory joined.

The origin of this receptor is a man aged 18 to 35 who had mild COVID-19 (a few samples of this study predate the infection). Cell type and time point are not known. The sample was PBMCs or a T cell subset sorted from them (not recorded which). The V call is TRBV20-1, the J call TRBJ2-1; D is uncertain. This CDR3 reads CSASSVYAQFF. For the CDR3, the DNA is TGCAGTGCTTCCTCCGTCTACGCGCAGTTCTTC.